These 13 T cell receptor beta chains came from one sample sequenced in a study of shared clonotypes between healthy human individuals. Only in-frame clones appear in the TCRdb table, and some are missing; sequencing was by immunoSEQ multiplex PCR. The repertoire consists of approximately 1.5 million clones, with 98% occurring once and the leading ten covering about 0.4%. Sequencing used naive CD4+ T cells sorted from blood. Documented subset: CD45RA+ positively selected. All receptors derive from a man aged 25-40 years in good health.

The chain joins TRBV5-1 to TRBJ2-2, with TRBD2 matching over 8 bases. V trimming: 2 bases; J trimming: 6 bases; junction bases outside the gene matches: 6. The CDR3 consists of 15 residues. Germline-derived CDR1 and CDR2 are SGHRS and YFSETQ. The DNA for the CDR3 is TGCGCCAGCAGCTTCCCAGCGGGAGAATCCGGGGAGCTGTTTTTT. It encodes CASSFPAGESGELFF.

The genes are TRBV5-3 and TRBJ2-7, with D unresolved. Being an ORF, TRBV5-3 has a function that is uncertain. Trimming took 4 bases from V and 4 from J, leaving 18 bases between them. The CDR3 has 15 residues. The DNA for the CDR3 is TGTGCCAGAAGCACGGGTCACAACGAGAAATACGAGCAGTACTTC. Amino acids: CARSTGHNEKYEQYF.

V and J are TRBV7-9 and TRBJ2-3, with 12 bases aligning to TRBD2. CDR3 length: 16 residues. V gave up 5 bases and J gave up 5 bases; unmatched junction bases: 8. In germline, CDR1 is SEHNR, CDR2 FQNEAQ (reference sequence). The CDR3 DNA is TGTGCCAGCAGCCGAGGACTAGCGGGATCGGGAGATACGCAGTATTTT. Residues: CASSRGLAGSGDTQYF.

The chain carries TRBV5-1 and TRBJ2-3, with 12 bases identical to TRBD2. V gave up 0 bases and J gave up 1 base; unmatched junction bases: 9. This CDR3 spans 19 amino acids. Germline loops: CDR1 SGHRS, CDR2 YFSETQ. This CDR3 is CASSLVPSGRAMGTDTQYF. The CDR3 DNA follows: TGCGCCAGCAGCTTGGTCCCTAGCGGGAGGGCCATGGGCACAGATACGCAGTATTTT.

V and J are TRBV10-3 and TRBJ2-3; the D is unclear. The V end was cut by 6 bases, the J end by 0 bases, with 13 bases between. The CDR3 contains 15 residues. The germline CDR1 and CDR2 sequences are ENHRY and SYGVKD. DNA of the CDR3: TGTGCCATCAGGCAGCGAGAAGTTAGCACAGATACGCAGTATTTT. Amino acid sequence: CAIRQREVSTDTQYF.

Concerning this clone itself: Other nucleotide sequences from this sample produce the same CDR3. The chain is built from TRBV5-1 and TRBJ2-3; the match to TRBD1 covers 11 bases. The CDR3 sequence is 15 residues long. V trimming: 4 bases; J trimming: 3 bases; junction bases outside the gene matches: 4. Germline CDR1 SGHRS, CDR2 YFSETQ. In DNA form, the CDR3 reads TGCGCCAGCAGCATCCGGGACAGGGGGACAGATACGCAGTATTTT. Protein: CASSIRDRGTDTQYF.

The V call is TRBV2, the J call TRBJ2-5; TRBD1 agrees at 8 bases. Trimming removed 9 bases from V and 1 base from J; junction bases left unmatched: 10. The CDR3 covers 15 residues. Germline loops: CDR1 SNHLY, CDR2 FYNNEI. In nucleotides, the CDR3 is TGTGCCAGTCAGAGGGACAGGCCGCCCCAAGAGACCCAGTACTTC. Translating it yields CASQRDRPPQETQYF.

Concerning this clone itself: The sample contains more than one DNA sequence encoding this CDR3. The V gene is TRBV7-9, the J gene TRBJ2-2; 8 bases fit TRBD1. Germline CDR1 SEHNR, CDR2 FQNEAQ (reference sequence). The trim removed 5 bases at V and 1 base at J, leaving 3 bases unmatched. This CDR3 contains 15 residues. CDR3 residues: CASSPTGGNTGELFF. The CDR3 bases are TGTGCCAGCAGCCCCACAGGGGGGAACACCGGGGAGCTGTTTTTT.

This chain joins TRBV6-1 and TRBJ1-5; D perhaps matches TRBD1 (6 bases). V gave up 7 bases and J gave up 3 bases, with 10 bases separating them. The CDR3 length is 13 residues. From germline, CDR1 is MNHNS and CDR2 SASEGT. The CDR3 protein is CASNRVYNQPQHF. CDR3 DNA: TGTGCCAGCAACAGGGTCTACAATCAGCCCCAGCATTTT.

The chain uses TRBV28 and TRBJ2-4; TRBD2 matches 7 bases. Looked up from germline, CDR1 is MDHEN and CDR2 is SYDVKM. V gave up 5 bases and J gave up 6 bases; unmatched junction bases: 13. This CDR3 has 16 residues. The CDR3 region has the DNA TGTGCCAGCAGTCCGGGGGGAGCGAGAGGCGGAAACATTCAGTACTTC. This encodes CASSPGGARGGNIQYF.

The chain uses TRBV27 and TRBJ2-3; D is unclear. CDR1 MNHEY and CDR2 SMNVEV come from the germline V gene (reference sequence). Deletions cut 4 bases from V and 2 bases from J, with 7 bases between. The CDR3 is made up of 13 amino acids. DNA of the CDR3: TGTGCCAGCAGTTCTTCACCCACAGATACGCAGTATTTT. Translating gives CASSSSPTDTQYF.

As concerns this clone: Additional DNA sequences in this sample encode the identical CDR3. The gene calls are TRBV7-9 and TRBJ2-1, with D uncertain. The CDR3 loop spans 11 amino acids. Per germline, CDR1 SEHNR and CDR2 FQNEAQ (reference sequence). With 6 bases removed from V and 4 bases from J, the gap between germline ends came to 4 bases. CDR3 sequence (DNA): TGTGCCAGCAGTCGGTACAATGAGCAGTTCTTC. It yields the protein CASSRYNEQFF.

This chain links TRBV9 with TRBJ2-3; the D is unclear. Germline V gene lookup returns CDR1 SGDLS and CDR2 YYNGEE. Trimming left V 5 bases short and J 2 bases short, with 12 bases between. CDR3 size: 14 residues. The CDR3 protein is CASSRAPLTDTQYF. DNA of the CDR3: TGTGCCAGCAGTAGGGCGCCCCTCACAGATACGCAGTATTTT.